This TCR beta chain was sequenced during a study of T-cell reconstitution after alpha-beta-depleted transplantation in children. The germline V and J ends were trimmed by 0 bases and 2 bases, with 10 bases remaining between them. The germline gives CDR1 LNHNV, CDR2 YYDKDF (reference sequence). CDR3 size: 15 residues. Preparing the TCRbeta library involved the use of unique molecular identifiers. TCRdb recomputed calls from the PCR reads with MiXCR, one row per CDR3 protein. The sample holds roughly 500,000 distinct CDR3 sequences; around a third are singletons and the top ten take 2% to 3%. Sequencing was performed on PBMCs from the stem cell graft donor, taken from the stem cell graft. The V call is TRBV15, the J call TRBJ2-5; TRBD1 is a possible D gene (5 bases). The source of this sequence is a human donor who donated a stem cell graft to a child with aplastic anemia. The DNA for the CDR3 is TGTGCCACCAGCAGAGATTGGGGCAGGCAAGAGACCCAGTACTTC. It yields the protein CATSRDWGRQETQYF.